The 26 T cell receptor beta chains listed next were all sequenced from one sample in a study of CD8 T cells in ankylosing spondylitis. TCRdb recomputed calls from the 5' RACE reads with MiXCR, one row per CDR3 protein. This sample yields 200,000 or so distinct CDR3 sequences, of which over 10% are seen a single time; approximately 9.9% belongs to the top ten. The sample was blood, either unsorted or a sorted T cell fraction (not recorded which). The source of these receptors is a female donor with ankylosing spondylitis or in good health (not recorded which).

This clonotype has a count of ten or more. This chain joins TRBV20-1 and TRBJ1-6; 7 positions match TRBD1. Trimming removed 5 bases from V and 7 bases from J; junction bases left unmatched: 5. CDR1 is DFQATT, CDR2 SNEGSKA, per germline (reference sequence). The CDR3 covers 13 residues. CDR3 sequence: CSAFDRANSPLHF. For the CDR3, the DNA is TGCAGTGCTTTTGACAGGGCGAATTCACCCCTCCACTTT.

Turning to this clonotype: Germline and junction disagree at one end, which may indicate a read error. The chain employs TRBV24-1 and TRBJ2-7, with 11 bases matching TRBD2. This CDR3 contains 16 residues. CDR1 is KGHDR, CDR2 SFDVKD, per germline. The CDR3 DNA reads TGTGCCACCAGTGATTTCGGGAGAACGACTAGCGGGGTTACCGGGTTC. Its protein product is CATSDFGRTTSGVTGF.

In this sample, this clonotype turned up many times. V and J are TRBV13 and TRBJ2-3; 7 nucleotides agree with TRBD1. CDR1 and CDR2 (germline): PRHDT, FYEKMQ (reference sequence). The length of the CDR3 is 13 residues. The junction had 2 bases not matched to a gene; V was cut back by 7 bases and J by 1 base. The CDR3 sequence is CASNRGRTDTQYF. CDR3 sequence (DNA): TGTGCCAGCAACAGGGGACGCACAGATACGCAGTATTTT. The complete variable domain, with remaining parts taken from reference TRBV13 and TRBJ2-3, reads AAGVIQSPRHLIKEKRETATLKCYPIPRHDTVYWYQQGPGQDPQFLISFYEKMQSDKGSIPDRFSAQQFSDYHSELNMSSLELGDSALYFCASNRGRTDTQYFGPGTRLTVL.

This clonotype has ten or more counts. The rearrangement joins TRBV20-1 to TRBJ1-1; a possible D gene is TRBD1 (6 bases). V was shortened by 5 bases and J by 5 bases, with 15 bases between the two germline ends. CDR3 length: 13 residues. The germline CDR1 and CDR2 sequences are DFQATT and SNEGSKA (reference sequence). The CDR3 coding sequence is TGCAGTGCTTCGCCGCACAGGGATACTGAAGCTTTCTTT. Amino acids: CSASPHRDTEAFF.

In this sample, this clonotype turned up many times. The rearrangement joins TRBV11-2 to TRBJ1-4; no reliable D call. The length of the CDR3 is 12 residues. CDR1 and CDR2 from the germline V gene are SGHAT and FQNNGV. Trimming took off 3 bases at V and 8 bases at J, with 7 bases between the two ends. DNA for the CDR3: TGTGCCAGCAGCTTGGAGGGAGAAAAACTGTTTTTT. Protein sequence: CASSLEGEKLFF.

The V and J genes are TRBV24-1 and TRBJ2-5; D might be TRBD2 (5 bases). The ends were cut back, 9 bases at V and 7 bases at J, with 14 bases in the middle. In germline, CDR1 is KGHDR, CDR2 SFDVKD. The CDR3 length is 12 residues. CDR3 nucleotides: TGTGCCACCGAGGGAACCCTAGGGACCCAGTACTTC. This translates into CATEGTLGTQYF.

This clonotype has a count of ten or more. V and J are TRBV7-9 and TRBJ1-4, with D unclear. Trimming stripped 3 bases from V and 8 bases from J, with 13 bases between. This CDR3 spans 14 amino acids. Germline lookup yields CDR1 SEHNR and CDR2 FQNEAQ (reference sequence). CDR3 protein: CASSFTGGQEKLFF. The CDR3 bases are TGTGCCAGCAGCTTCACGGGCGGGCAGGAAAAACTGTTTTTT.

This clonotype was picked up many times. The V gene is TRBV12-3 or TRBV12-4, the J gene TRBJ2-2, with 7 nucleotides matching TRBD1. The CDR3 covers 14 residues. Losses at the gene ends were 6 bases for V and 1 base for J; bases not matched to a gene: 2. CDR3 loop: CASRTGMNTGELFF. For the CDR3, the DNA is TGTGCCAGCAGGACAGGGATGAACACCGGGGAGCTGTTTTTT.

The chain is built from TRBV7-8 and TRBJ2-2, with D uncertain. Germline V gene data show CDR1 as SGHVS and CDR2 as FQNEAQ. This CDR3 is 14 amino acids long. The V and J ends lost 7 bases and 6 bases respectively, with 15 bases between them. In DNA, the CDR3 is TGTGCCAGCACCAAATCGGACCGGGCCGGGGAGCTGTTTTTT. Encoded protein: CASTKSDRAGELFF.

This clonotype was seen repeatedly, ten times or more. V is TRBV6-2 or TRBV6-3 and J is TRBJ2-1, with 8 bases identical to TRBD2. Germline V lookup: CDR1 MNHEY, CDR2 SVGEGT. The J segment lost 2 bases and the V segment lost 8 bases, leaving 5 bases of the junction unmatched. This CDR3 contains 14 residues. Here the CDR3 reads CASRTSGAYNEQFF. In DNA form, the CDR3 reads TGTGCCAGCCGCACTAGCGGAGCCTACAATGAGCAGTTCTTC.

Ten or more counts support this clonotype. The CDR3 loop is CASSQVAGALNEQFF. CDR3 sequence (DNA): TGTGCCAGCAGCCAAGTAGCGGGAGCACTAAATGAGCAGTTCTTC. The chain joins TRBV3-1 to TRBJ2-1, with 9 nucleotides matching TRBD2. J gave up 7 bases and V 1 base, and 5 bases lay outside the gene matches. The CDR3 has 15 amino acids. The V gene's germline CDR1 is LGHDT and CDR2 YNNKEL (reference sequence).

This clonotype has a count of ten or more. This chain uses TRBV24-1 with TRBJ2-2; 9 nucleotides align to TRBD1. Trimming at V came to 4 bases and at J to 3 bases, leaving 8 bases not matched to a gene. CDR1 and CDR2 (germline): KGHDR, SFDVKD. The CDR3 consists of 17 residues. The CDR3 here is CATSDTGTGLYTGELFF. CDR3 bases: TGTGCCACCAGTGACACCGGGACAGGGTTATACACCGGGGAGCTGTTTTTT.

This clonotype was seen many times. The chain carries TRBV6-5 and TRBJ2-2; D unclear. This CDR3 region has 12 residues. The V and J ends lost 7 bases and 7 bases respectively, with 10 bases between them. The germline gives CDR1 MNHEY, CDR2 SVGAGI. Here the CDR3 DNA reads TGTGCCAGCAACCCTCCCTACGGGGAGCTGTTTTTT. Translated: CASNPPYGELFF.

The rearrangement joins TRBV18 to TRBJ2-1; D uncertain. CDR3 size: 12 residues. The germline V gene has CDR1 KGHSH and CDR2 LQKENI. Between the trimmed V and J ends, which lost 0 bases and 6 bases, there was a span of 3 bases. As DNA, the CDR3 is TGTGCCAGCTCACCACCGGCCAATGAGCAGTTCTTC. Translation: CASSPPANEQFF.

This clonotype has a count of ten or more. The chain uses TRBV28 and TRBJ1-5, with a tentative D call TRBD1 (6 bases). Trimming removed 5 bases from V and 0 bases from J, with 17 bases in between. The CDR3 runs to 17 residues. Germline CDR1 and CDR2: MDHEN and SYDVKM. CDR3 sequence reads: CASSDPPGGDSNQPQHF. The CDR3 DNA is TGTGCCAGCAGTGACCCCCCGGGGGGCGATAGCAATCAGCCCCAGCATTTT.

This clonotype was counted ten times or more. This chain connects TRBV6-4 to TRBJ2-3, with 7 nucleotides matching TRBD2. Looked up from germline, CDR1 is MRHNA and CDR2 is SNTAGT. V lost 0 bases, J lost 4 bases, and 10 bases stayed unmatched. This CDR3 contains 17 residues. The CDR3 loop is CASSDSRGGSGSDTQYF. CDR3 in DNA: TGTGCCAGCAGTGACTCTAGAGGCGGGAGTGGGTCAGATACGCAGTATTTT.

This clonotype was observed a handful of times. V and J are TRBV18 and TRBJ2-1, with D tentatively TRBD1 (5 bases). Germline V CDR1 and CDR2: KGHSH, LQKENI. The V end lost 0 bases, the J end lost 4 bases, and 10 bases lay between the germline ends. The CDR3 runs to 15 residues. The CDR3 sequence: CASSPPAGQYNEQFF. CDR3 in DNA: TGTGCCAGCTCACCACCGGCAGGGCAGTACAATGAGCAGTTCTTC. The entire variable domain, with the rest obtained from reference TRBV18 and TRBJ2-1, is as follows: NAGVMQNPRHLVRRRGQEARLRCSPMKGHSHVYWYRQLPEEGLKFMVYLQKENIIDESGMPKERFSAEFPKEGPSILRIQQVVRGDSAAYFCASSPPAGQYNEQFFGPGTRLTVL.

As to this clonotype: A read error is possible here, since a much larger clone lies one base away. The V gene is TRBV5-1, the J gene TRBJ2-1, with D possibly TRBD1 on 5 matching bases. The V and J ends lost 2 bases and 2 bases respectively, with 14 bases between them. The CDR3 extends over 16 amino acids. Germline V gene data show CDR1 as SGHRS and CDR2 as YFSETQ. The CDR3 DNA reads as TGCGCCAGCAGCTTAGCGCAGGGCAGCCCCTACAATGAGCAGTTCTTC. Translated: CASSLAQGSPYNEQFF.

This clonotype has a single count. V gene TRBV5-5 combines with J gene TRBJ1-1, with 11 bases matching TRBD1. Germline values: CDR1 SGHKS, CDR2 YYEKEE (reference sequence). This CDR3 is 15 amino acids long. V was clipped by 4 bases and J by 6 bases; unmatched bases: 8. CDR3 in DNA: TGTGCCAGCAGCGTAGGACAGGGGGCAAGGCCTGAAGCTTTCTTT. Its protein is CASSVGQGARPEAFF.

This clonotype was recorded many times. The chain combines TRBV20-1 with TRBJ2-7; TRBD2 aligns across 7 bases. Germline values: CDR1 DFQATT, CDR2 SNEGSKA (reference sequence). Losses at the gene ends were 5 bases for V and 3 bases for J; bases not matched to a gene: 13. The CDR3 runs 15 residues. CDR3 bases: TGCAGTGCTGCCCTAAGTCTTTGGGAGGGCTACGAGCAGTACTTC. Translation: CSAALSLWEGYEQYF.

This clonotype was picked up many times. The chain recombines TRBV19 with TRBJ1-2; the D is unclear. The CDR3 runs to 14 residues. Germline V gene sequence: CDR1 LNHDA, CDR2 SQIVND (reference sequence). Trimming pared 1 base from V and 2 bases from J, leaving 8 bases between. The CDR3 reads CASSIGTANYGYTF. DNA for the CDR3: TGTGCCAGTAGTATAGGAACAGCCAACTATGGCTACACCTTC.

At least ten counts were recorded for this clonotype. The V call is TRBV7-9, the J call TRBJ2-1, with 11 bases matching TRBD2. The CDR3 length is 13 residues. Losses at the gene ends were 7 bases for V and 11 bases for J; bases not matched to a gene: 7. Germline V CDR1 and CDR2: SEHNR, FQNEAQ (reference sequence). CDR3 DNA: TGTGCCAGCATCACTAGCGGGAGTAGTAAGCAGTTCTTC. Protein sequence: CASITSGSSKQFF.

For this clonotype: At one boundary the junction diverges from the germline segment, which might be a read error. This chain joins TRBV19 and TRBJ1-1, with D perhaps matching TRBD1 (5 bases). The CDR3 sequence is 14 residues long. The germline V gene has CDR1 LNHDA and CDR2 SQIVND (reference sequence). The CDR3 coding sequence is TGTGCCAGTAATGGGGGTTGGGGGAACACTGAAACTTTCTTT. As protein: CASNGGWGNTETFF.

The table lists this clonotype with a few counts. The chain has TRBV7-3 and TRBJ2-2; no definite D call. Germline assignment: CDR1 SGHTA and CDR2 FQGTGA. Between the trimmed V and J ends, which lost 2 bases and 3 bases, there was a span of 4 bases. The CDR3 has 13 amino acids. In DNA, the CDR3 is TGTGCCAGCAGCTTAGAAGACACCGGGGAGCTGTTTTTT. Translating gives CASSLEDTGELFF. The whole variable domain, filled in from reference TRBV7-3 and TRBJ2-2, reads GAGVSQTPSNKVTEKGKYVELRCDPISGHTALYWYRQSLGQGPEFLIYFQGTGAADDSGLPNDRFFAVRPEGSVSTLKIQRTERGDSAVYLCASSLEDTGELFFGEGSRLTVL.

The sample holds a few counts of this clonotype. The rearrangement links TRBV6-2 or TRBV6-3 to TRBJ2-1, with 9 bases that match TRBD2. Germline lookup yields CDR1 MNHEY and CDR2 SVGEGT. The CDR3 is 12 amino acids. The V segment lost 8 bases and the J segment 15 bases; nucleotides outside the gene matches: 11. The CDR3 region has the DNA TGTGCCAGCCGCGCACCGGGACTAGCACTGTTCTTC. It translates to CASRAPGLALFF.

This clonotype was detected a few times. The rearrangement uses TRBV7-2 and TRBJ2-5, with 7 bases fitting TRBD2. The CDR3 has 16 amino acids. Germline CDR1 is SGHTA and CDR2 is FQGNSA. The junction had 12 bases not matched to a gene; V was cut back by 2 bases and J by 6 bases. CDR3 coding DNA: TGTGCCAGCAGCTTACCTCTGGCGGGAGCATCGAAGACCCAGTACTTC. Its translation: CASSLPLAGASKTQYF.